The 31 T cell receptor beta chains listed next were all sequenced from one sample in a study of cytomegalovirus exposure and HLA in healthy donors. The primer mix had 60 Vbeta and 13 Jbeta primers. Clones were read by immunoSEQ multiplex PCR, and TCRdb kept only the in-frame ones, dropping some. This table has 82,000 or so clones, roughly a tenth appearing once. The sequencing sample was made of PBMCs. The source is a man aged 55-75 years in good health and CMV-seropositive.

The J gene is TRBJ1-5, the V gene TRBV5-6; tentative D call: TRBD1 (6 bases). Germline V gene data show CDR1 as SGHDT and CDR2 as YYEEEE. V was shortened by 2 bases and J by 3 bases, with 15 bases between the two germline ends. The CDR3 is made up of 16 amino acids. The DNA of the CDR3 is TGTGCCAGCAGCTTTTCGCCCGACAGGTCCAATCAGCCCCAGCATTTT. Amino acids: CASSFSPDRSNQPQHF. Full variable domain (outside the CDR3, taken from reference TRBV5-6 and TRBJ1-5): DAGVTQSPTHLIKTRGQQVTLRCSPKSGHDTVSWYQQALGQGPQFIFQYYEEEERQRGNFPDRFSGHQFPNYSSELNVNALLLGDSALYLCASSFSPDRSNQPQHFGDGTRLSIL.

This clone has more than one count but fewer than ten. V is TRBV6-5 and J is TRBJ1-1; no clear D gene. Trimming pared 0 bases from V and 0 bases from J, leaving 11 bases between. Germline V lookup: CDR1 MNHEY, CDR2 SVGAGI. This CDR3 has 16 residues. The CDR3 DNA follows: TGTGCCAGCAGTTACTCGCCACGGGTTATGAACACTGAAGCTTTCTTT. Its protein is CASSYSPRVMNTEAFF.

This clone has only a few counts. The V and J genes are TRBV7-8 and TRBJ2-7; D gene uncertain. CDR1 and CDR2 (germline): SGHVS, FQNEAQ. This CDR3 is 14 amino acids long. V was clipped by 2 bases and J by 3 bases, with 11 bases between them. The CDR3 DNA reads as TGTGCCAGCAGCTTATATGCGCGGAACTACGAGCAGTACTTC. Its protein product is CASSLYARNYEQYF. Full variable domain (rest looked up from reference TRBV7-8 and TRBJ2-7): GAGVSQSPRYKVAKRGQDVALRCDPISGHVSLFWYQQALGQGPEFLTYFQNEAQLDKSGLPSDRFFAERPEGSVSTLKIQRTQQEDSAVYLCASSLYARNYEQYFGPGTRLTVT.

The V gene is TRBV19, the J gene TRBJ1-5; TRBD1 matches 7 bases. CDR1 and CDR2 (germline): LNHDA, SQIVND (reference sequence). V was pared by 2 bases and J by 4 bases, with 5 bases of the junction left unmatched. CDR3 length: 15 amino acids. CDR3 amino acids: CASSIMGQPNQPQHF. The CDR3 DNA reads TGTGCCAGTAGTATAATGGGACAGCCTAATCAGCCCCAGCATTTT.

This clone was seen more than once but under ten times. The chain links TRBV30 to TRBJ2-7, with D uncertain. Trimming stripped 4 bases from V and 3 bases from J, with 7 bases between. CDR3 size: 11 residues. The germline V gene has CDR1 GTSNPN and CDR2 SVGIG (reference sequence). The CDR3 protein is CAWTTSYEQYF. The CDR3 region has the DNA TGTGCCTGGACCACCAGCTACGAGCAGTACTTC.

The chain recombines TRBV6-5 with TRBJ2-1, with D tentatively TRBD1 (5 bases). Germline CDR1 is MNHEY and CDR2 is SVGAGI. Trimming removed 6 bases at V and 10 bases at J, with 13 bases between. The CDR3 is 12 residues long. CDR3 region: CASSPDKLEQFF. For the CDR3, the DNA is TGTGCCAGCAGCCCGGACAAACTAGAGCAGTTCTTC.

This clone has only a few counts. The V and J genes are TRBV6-1 and TRBJ2-6; no definite D call. V lost 3 bases and J 4 bases, leaving 10 bases between the germline ends. Germline V gene lookup returns CDR1 MNHNS and CDR2 SASEGT. This CDR3 spans 15 amino acids. The CDR3 protein is CASSELFQGANVLTF. Written as DNA, the CDR3 is TGTGCCAGCAGTGAGCTCTTTCAGGGGGCCAACGTCCTGACTTTC.

This clone occurred a few times. The V gene is TRBV19, the J gene TRBJ1-1; TRBD1 might be the D (5 bases). The germline gives CDR1 LNHDA, CDR2 SQIVND (reference sequence). CDR3 length: 13 amino acids. The ends were cut back, 6 bases at V and 1 base at J, with 9 bases in the middle. The DNA for the CDR3 is TGTGCCAGTAGCACACAGGAGAACACTGAAGCTTTCTTT. Translating it yields CASSTQENTEAFF.

This clone was observed a handful of times. The chain links TRBV28 to TRBJ1-4, with D perhaps matching TRBD1 (5 bases). Deletions cut 1 base from V and 4 bases from J, with 16 bases between. CDR3 length: 17 amino acids. Germline CDR1 and CDR2: MDHEN and SYDVKM. CDR3 nucleotide sequence: TGTGCCAGCAGTTTATCTGGTCAGGGCACAGGTAATGAAAAACTGTTTTTT. Protein: CASSLSGQGTGNEKLFF.

There are a few counts of this clone. The CDR3 is CASSLGGTGTYEQYV. CDR3 nucleotide sequence: TGTGCCAGCAGCTTGGGGGGGACAGGCACTTACGAGCAGTACGTC. This chain uses TRBV5-4 with TRBJ2-7; 8 positions agree with TRBD1. This CDR3 is 15 amino acids long. CDR1 is SGHNT and CDR2 is YYREEE in the germline V gene (reference sequence). V gave up 0 bases and J gave up 4 bases; unmatched junction bases: 6.

The chain carries TRBV9 and TRBJ2-1; TRBD2 matches at 7 bases. Germline CDR1 SGDLS, CDR2 YYNGEE. This CDR3 comprises 15 residues. V was pared by 0 bases and J by 3 bases, with 3 bases of the junction left unmatched. CDR3 coding DNA: TGTGCCAGCAGCGTAGCGGGGGGTCTCTACAATGAGCAGTTCTTC. Protein: CASSVAGGLYNEQFF.

The chain uses TRBV6-5 and TRBJ1-1; D is possibly TRBD1 (5 bases). The germline CDR1 and CDR2 sequences are MNHEY and SVGAGI. The V gene lost 1 base and the J gene lost 0 bases, with 9 bases spanning the gap. The CDR3 runs to 15 residues. CDR3 in DNA: TGTGCCAGCAGTTACTGGGGCCGGATGAACACTGAAGCTTTCTTT. This translates into CASSYWGRMNTEAFF.

This clone was seen only a few times. The chain couples TRBV19 to TRBJ1-4; weak D call: TRBD1 (5 bases). The CDR3 runs 15 residues. From germline, CDR1 is LNHDA and CDR2 SQIVND (reference sequence). V lost 4 bases and J lost 7, with 16 bases in between. The CDR3 loop is CASSTSAGYSEKLFF. DNA of the CDR3: TGTGCCAGTAGTACGTCGGCAGGGTATAGTGAAAAACTGTTTTTT.

The rearrangement uses TRBV5-1 and TRBJ2-2, with TRBD1 as a possible D gene (7 bases). V was clipped by 1 base and J by 3 bases, with 13 bases between them. Germline assignment: CDR1 SGHRS and CDR2 YFSETQ. This CDR3 has 16 amino acids. The CDR3 spells CASSLSSRGDTGELFF. The CDR3 DNA reads as TGCGCCAGCAGCTTGTCTTCCAGGGGGGACACCGGGGAGCTGTTTTTT.

This clone was seen only a few times. The chain is built from TRBV5-1 and TRBJ2-6; D gene uncertain. Germline V gene lookup returns CDR1 SGHRS and CDR2 YFSETQ. The CDR3 sequence is 14 residues long. The V gene lost 2 bases and the J gene lost 0 bases, with 3 bases spanning the gap. The CDR3 nucleotides are TGCGCCAGCAGCTTTAGCTCTGGGGCCAACGTCCTGACTTTC. The encoded protein is CASSFSSGANVLTF.

This clone has a handful of counts. This chain links TRBV18 with TRBJ2-2; 8 bases map to TRBD1. The CDR3 contains 15 residues. V lost 6 bases and J lost 0; bases outside the gene matches: 3. CDR1 KGHSH and CDR2 LQKENI come from the germline V gene. The CDR3 region is CASSQDRANTGELFF. The DNA for the CDR3 is TGTGCCAGCTCTCAGGACAGGGCGAACACCGGGGAGCTGTTTTTT.

This rearrangement joins TRBV5-6 to TRBJ2-2; a weak D match, TRBD1 (5 bases). Germline-derived CDR1 and CDR2 are SGHDT and YYEEEE. The CDR3 contains 13 residues. V was trimmed by 0 bases and J by 6 bases, leaving 6 bases between them. The DNA of the CDR3 is TGTGCCAGCAGCTTGGGCAGGGCCGGGGAGCTGTTTTTT. Protein sequence: CASSLGRAGELFF.

The table lists this clone with a few counts. The CDR3 nucleotides read TGTGCCAGTAGTAGTGGACAGCTAAACTATGGCTACACCTTC. Its protein product is CASSSGQLNYGYTF. The chain recombines TRBV19 with TRBJ1-2, with a possible D match to TRBD1 (6 bases). Germline CDR1 reads LNHDA; CDR2 reads SQIVND (reference sequence). This CDR3 has 14 amino acids. Trimming removed 4 bases at V and 2 bases at J, with 11 bases between.

In its sample, this clone was seen a few times. The chain uses TRBV7-3 and TRBJ2-3; perhaps TRBD2 as D (5 bases). V was cut by 5 bases and J by 1 base, with 7 bases left in between. The CDR3 is made up of 13 amino acids. CDR1 SGHTA and CDR2 FQGTGA come from the germline V gene. The CDR3 spells CASSPLGTDTQYF. CDR3 coding DNA: TGTGCCAGCAGCCCACTAGGCACAGATACGCAGTATTTT.

The genes are TRBV7-3 and TRBJ2-3; 11 nucleotides align to TRBD2. Trimming cost V 5 bases and J 1 base; bases outside gene matches: 5. Looked up from germline, CDR1 is SGHTA and CDR2 is FQGTGA. The CDR3 runs 16 residues. The CDR3 nucleotides read TGTGCCAGCAGCATTACTAGCGGGAGTCGCACAGATACGCAGTATTTT. Translating it yields CASSITSGSRTDTQYF.

J is TRBJ1-1 and V is TRBV5-4; TRBD1 aligns across 7 bases. The CDR3 has 15 amino acids. V was pared by 3 bases and J by 4 bases, with 9 bases of the junction left unmatched. Germline V gene sequence: CDR1 SGHNT, CDR2 YYREEE (reference sequence). The CDR3 loop reads CASSYGQAVGTEAFF. In DNA form, the CDR3 reads TGTGCCAGCAGCTACGGACAGGCGGTAGGCACTGAAGCTTTCTTT.

There are a few counts of this clone. V is TRBV30 and J is TRBJ2-2; tentative D call: TRBD2 (5 bases). Germline assignment: CDR1 GTSNPN and CDR2 SVGIG (reference sequence). The CDR3 is 15 amino acids. V shed 4 bases and J shed 6 bases, with 18 bases lying between them. The CDR3 loop is CAWTSGGVEAGELFF. CDR3 sequence (DNA): TGTGCCTGGACCTCAGGTGGGGTGGAGGCCGGGGAGCTGTTTTTT.

This clone was detected only a few times. The rearrangement joins TRBV5-1 to TRBJ1-6, with D unclear. The CDR3 spans 17 residues. Germline-derived CDR1 and CDR2 are SGHRS and YFSETQ. Trimming removed 2 bases at V and 0 bases at J, with 12 bases between. The CDR3 bases are TGCGCCAGCAGCTTCCGGGATAGCACCTCCTATAATTCACCCCTCCACTTT. Its translation is CASSFRDSTSYNSPLHF.

This clone was counted at least ten times. This chain links TRBV30 with TRBJ1-5; D possibly corresponds to TRBD1 (6 bases). Germline lookup yields CDR1 GTSNPN and CDR2 SVGIG (reference sequence). This CDR3 spans 14 amino acids. With 2 bases removed from V and 0 bases from J, the gap between germline ends came to 8 bases. The CDR3 spells CAWSKDSSNQPQHF. The CDR3 bases are TGTGCCTGGAGTAAGGACAGTAGCAATCAGCCCCAGCATTTT.

This clone turned up a few times. The J gene is TRBJ2-2, the V gene TRBV29-1, with 8 nucleotides matching TRBD1. J lost 7 bases, V lost 6 bases, and 7 bases had no gene match. Germline V gene sequence: CDR1 SQVTM, CDR2 ANQGSEA. CDR3 size: 13 residues. Here the CDR3 DNA reads TGCAGCGTAATGCAGGGGGCGGGCGGGGAGCTGTTTTTT. Translating gives CSVMQGAGGELFF.

The genes are TRBV6-1 and TRBJ1-6; D possibly corresponds to TRBD1 (5 bases). The V end was cut by 7 bases, the J end by 9 bases, with 13 bases between. The CDR3 is 13 amino acids. Per germline, CDR1 MNHNS and CDR2 SASEGT. The DNA for the CDR3 is TGTGCCAGCACGGCAGGGATCGGTTCACCCCTCCACTTT. Amino acid sequence: CASTAGIGSPLHF.

This chain links TRBV4-1 with TRBJ2-5; TRBD2 matches at 7 bases. TRBJ2-7 matches the DNA end more closely, so the J call is doubtful. The germline CDR1 and CDR2 sequences are MGHRA and YSYEKL. The CDR3 covers 16 residues. The CDR3 bases are TGCGCCAGCAGCCAAGATCGGGGCGGGAGCAGCGACGAGCAGTACTTC. It yields the protein CASSQDRGGSSDEQYF.

The chain is built from TRBV6-6 and TRBJ2-3; D not certain. TRBJ2-1 matches the DNA end more closely, so the J call is doubtful. In germline, CDR1 is MNHNY, CDR2 SVGAGI (reference sequence). The CDR3 totals 13 residues. The CDR3 sequence: CASSYGWRHEQFF. CDR3 bases: TGTGCCAGCAGTTACGGATGGCGGCATGAGCAGTTCTTC.

This chain links TRBV9 with TRBJ2-1; D is unclear. Looked up from germline, CDR1 is SGDLS and CDR2 is YYNGEE. Between the trimmed V and J ends, which lost 5 bases and 6 bases, there was a span of 9 bases. The CDR3 loop spans 12 amino acids. The CDR3 DNA reads as TGTGCCAGCAGGTCGGTCTTCAATGAGCAGTTCTTC. This codes for CASRSVFNEQFF.

The chain recombines TRBV2 with TRBJ1-4; 10 bases align to TRBD1. Trimming at V came to 10 bases and at J to 7 bases, leaving 21 bases not matched to a gene. The CDR3 spans 18 residues. Germline CDR1 SNHLY, CDR2 FYNNEI. The CDR3 is CAISSGGTGVFSREKLFF. The CDR3, as DNA: TGTGCCATCTCTAGCGGGGGGACAGGGGTATTCTCACGTGAAAAACTGTTTTTT.

This clone has a handful of counts. V usage is TRBV6-1 and J usage is TRBJ2-3; D unresolved. This CDR3 is built from 14 residues. Germline V CDR1 and CDR2: MNHNS, SASEGT. The germline V and J ends were trimmed by 2 bases and 2 bases, with 8 bases remaining between them. CDR3 residues: CASSEQANTDTQYF. The CDR3 region has the DNA TGTGCCAGCAGTGAACAGGCAAACACAGATACGCAGTATTTT.